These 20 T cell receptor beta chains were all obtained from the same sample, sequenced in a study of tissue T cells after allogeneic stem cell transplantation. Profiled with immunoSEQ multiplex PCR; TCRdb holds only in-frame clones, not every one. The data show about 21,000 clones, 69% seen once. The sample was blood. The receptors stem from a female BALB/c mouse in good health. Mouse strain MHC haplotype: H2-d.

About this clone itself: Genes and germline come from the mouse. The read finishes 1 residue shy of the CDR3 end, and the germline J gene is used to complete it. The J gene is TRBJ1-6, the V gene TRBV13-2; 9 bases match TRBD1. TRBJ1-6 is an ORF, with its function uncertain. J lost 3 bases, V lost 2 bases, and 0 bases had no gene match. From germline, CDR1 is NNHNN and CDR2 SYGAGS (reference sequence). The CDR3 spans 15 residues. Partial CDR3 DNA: TGTGCCAGCGGTGAGACAGGGGGCTATAATTCGCCCCTCTAC. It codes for CASGETGGYNSPLY. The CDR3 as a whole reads CASGETGGYNSPLYF.

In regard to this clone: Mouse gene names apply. The DNA read from the CDR3 is TGTGCCAGCACCCCCGACAGTGCAAACACAGAAGTCTTC. Residues: CASTPDSANTEVF. The whole CDR3 is CASTPDSANTEVFF. The chain joins TRBV19 to TRBJ1-1; D might be TRBD1 (5 bases). The CDR3 end falls 1 residue outside the read, so it is completed with the germline J gene. V was trimmed by 6 bases and J by 0 bases, leaving 12 bases between them. From germline, CDR1 is FNHDT and CDR2 SITEND (reference sequence). This CDR3 comprises 14 residues.

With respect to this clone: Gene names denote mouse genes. CDR3 region: CGARGTYSGNTLYF. CDR3 bases read: TGTGGTGCTAGGGGAACATATTCTGGAAATACGCTCTAT. The chain uses TRBV20 and TRBJ1-3, with D unresolved. The read gets to within 1 residue of the CDR3 end, and the germline J gene fills in the rest. The V gene lost 1 base and the J gene lost 0 bases, with 7 bases spanning the gap. This CDR3 is 14 amino acids long. The germline V gene encodes CDR1 GFQATS and CDR2 STVNSAI.

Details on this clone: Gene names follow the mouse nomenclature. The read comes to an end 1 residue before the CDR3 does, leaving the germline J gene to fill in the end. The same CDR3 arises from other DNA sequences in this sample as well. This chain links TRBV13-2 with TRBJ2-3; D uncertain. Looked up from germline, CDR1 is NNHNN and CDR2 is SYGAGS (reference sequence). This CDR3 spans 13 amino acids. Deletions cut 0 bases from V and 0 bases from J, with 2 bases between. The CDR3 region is CASGDGSAETLYF. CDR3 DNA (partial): TGTGCCAGCGGTGATGGCAGTGCAGAAACGCTGTAT.

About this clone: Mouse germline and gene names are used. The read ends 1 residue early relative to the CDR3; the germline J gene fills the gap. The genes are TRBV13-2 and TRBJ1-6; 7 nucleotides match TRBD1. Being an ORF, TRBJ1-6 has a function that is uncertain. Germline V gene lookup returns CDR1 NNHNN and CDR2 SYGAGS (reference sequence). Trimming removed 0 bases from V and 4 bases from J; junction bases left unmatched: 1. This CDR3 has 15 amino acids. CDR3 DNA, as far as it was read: TGTGCCAGCGGTGATGCGGGACAGTATAATTCGCCCCTCTAC. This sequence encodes CASGDAGQYNSPLY. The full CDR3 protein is CASGDAGQYNSPLYF.

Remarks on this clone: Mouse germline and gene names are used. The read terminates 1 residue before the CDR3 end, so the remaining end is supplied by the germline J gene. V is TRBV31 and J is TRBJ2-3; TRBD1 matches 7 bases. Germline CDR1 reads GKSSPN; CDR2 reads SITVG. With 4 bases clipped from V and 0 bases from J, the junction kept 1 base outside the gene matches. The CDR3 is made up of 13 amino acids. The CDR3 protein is CAWTGGSAETLYF. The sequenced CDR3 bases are TGTGCCTGGACAGGGGGTAGTGCAGAAACGCTGTAT.

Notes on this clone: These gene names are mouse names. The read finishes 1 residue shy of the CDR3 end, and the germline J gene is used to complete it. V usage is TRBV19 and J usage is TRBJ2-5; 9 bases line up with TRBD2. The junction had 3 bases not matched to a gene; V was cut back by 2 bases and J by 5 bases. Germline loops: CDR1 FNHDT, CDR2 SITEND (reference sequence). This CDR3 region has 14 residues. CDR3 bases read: TGTGCCAGCAGTATGTGGACTGGGGCAGACACCCAGTAC. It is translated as CASSMWTGADTQY. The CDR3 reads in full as CASSMWTGADTQYF. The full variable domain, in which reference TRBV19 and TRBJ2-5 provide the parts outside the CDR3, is GGIITQTPKFLIGQEGQKLTLKCQQNFNHDTMYWYRQDSGKGLRLIYYSITENDLQKGDLSEGYDASREKKSSFSLTVTSAQKNEMAVFLCASSMWTGADTQYFGPGTRLLVL.

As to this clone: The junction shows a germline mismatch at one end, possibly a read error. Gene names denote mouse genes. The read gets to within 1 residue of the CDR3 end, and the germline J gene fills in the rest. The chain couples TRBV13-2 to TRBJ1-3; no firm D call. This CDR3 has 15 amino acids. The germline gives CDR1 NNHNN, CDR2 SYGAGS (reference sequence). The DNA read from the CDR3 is TGTGCCAGCGGTGATGAGGTGGGCGCTGGAAATGCGCTCTAT. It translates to CASGDEVGAGNALY. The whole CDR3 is CASGDEVGAGNALYF.

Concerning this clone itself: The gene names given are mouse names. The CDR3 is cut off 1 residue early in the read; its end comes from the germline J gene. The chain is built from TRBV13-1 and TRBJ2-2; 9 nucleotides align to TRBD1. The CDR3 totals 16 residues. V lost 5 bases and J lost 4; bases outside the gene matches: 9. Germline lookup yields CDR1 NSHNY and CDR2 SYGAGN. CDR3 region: CASRSGTGISTGQLYF. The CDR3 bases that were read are TGTGCCAGCAGGTCCGGGACAGGGATTAGCACCGGGCAGCTCTAC.

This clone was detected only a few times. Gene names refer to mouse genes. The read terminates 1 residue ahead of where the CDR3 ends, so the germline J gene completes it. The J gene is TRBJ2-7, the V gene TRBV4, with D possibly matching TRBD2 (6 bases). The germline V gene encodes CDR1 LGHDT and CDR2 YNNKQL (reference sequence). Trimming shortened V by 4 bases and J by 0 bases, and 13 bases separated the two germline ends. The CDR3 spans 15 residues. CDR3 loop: CASSSSSGASYEQYF. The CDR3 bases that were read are TGTGCCAGCAGCTCCTCGTCTGGGGCCTCCTATGAACAGTAC.

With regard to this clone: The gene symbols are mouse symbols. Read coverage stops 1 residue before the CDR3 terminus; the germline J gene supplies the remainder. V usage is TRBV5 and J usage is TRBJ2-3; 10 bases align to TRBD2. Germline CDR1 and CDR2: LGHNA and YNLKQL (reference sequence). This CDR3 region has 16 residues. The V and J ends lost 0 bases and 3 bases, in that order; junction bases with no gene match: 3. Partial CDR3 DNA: TGTGCCAGCAGCCAAGATTCTGGGGGGGCGGCAGAAACGCTGTAT. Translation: CASSQDSGGAAETLY. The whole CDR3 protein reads CASSQDSGGAAETLYF.

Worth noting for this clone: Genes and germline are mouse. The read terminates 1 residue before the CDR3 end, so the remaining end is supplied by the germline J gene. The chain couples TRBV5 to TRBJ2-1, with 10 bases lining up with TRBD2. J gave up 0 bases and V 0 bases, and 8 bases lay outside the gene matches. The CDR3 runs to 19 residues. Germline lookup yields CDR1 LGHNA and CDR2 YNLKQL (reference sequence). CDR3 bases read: TGTGCCAGCAGCCAAGATAGACTGGGGGGTCTCTATAACTATGCTGAGCAGTTC. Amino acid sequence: CASSQDRLGGLYNYAEQF. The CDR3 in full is CASSQDRLGGLYNYAEQFF.

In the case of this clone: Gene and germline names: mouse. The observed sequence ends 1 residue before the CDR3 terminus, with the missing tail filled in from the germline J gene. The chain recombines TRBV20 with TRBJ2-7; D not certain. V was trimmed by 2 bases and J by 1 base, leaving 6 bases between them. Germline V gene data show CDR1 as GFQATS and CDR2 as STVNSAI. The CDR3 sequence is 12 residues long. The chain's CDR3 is CGARSESYEQYF. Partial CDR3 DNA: TGTGGTGCTAGGTCGGAGTCCTATGAACAGTAC.

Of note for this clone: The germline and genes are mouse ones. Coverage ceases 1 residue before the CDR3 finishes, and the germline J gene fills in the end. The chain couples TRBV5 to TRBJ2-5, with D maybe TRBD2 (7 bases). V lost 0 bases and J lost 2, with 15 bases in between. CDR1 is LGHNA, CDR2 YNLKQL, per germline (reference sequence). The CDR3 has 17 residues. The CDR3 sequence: CASSQDGWGARQDTQYF. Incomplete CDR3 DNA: TGTGCCAGCAGCCAAGATGGTTGGGGGGCGCGCCAAGACACCCAGTAC.

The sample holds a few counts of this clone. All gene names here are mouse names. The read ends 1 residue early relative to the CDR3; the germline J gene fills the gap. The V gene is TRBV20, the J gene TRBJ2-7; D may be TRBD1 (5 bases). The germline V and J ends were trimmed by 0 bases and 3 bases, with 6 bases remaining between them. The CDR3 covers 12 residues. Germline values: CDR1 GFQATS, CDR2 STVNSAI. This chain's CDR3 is CGAREDIYEQYF. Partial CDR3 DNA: TGTGGTGCTAGGGAGGACATCTATGAACAGTAC.

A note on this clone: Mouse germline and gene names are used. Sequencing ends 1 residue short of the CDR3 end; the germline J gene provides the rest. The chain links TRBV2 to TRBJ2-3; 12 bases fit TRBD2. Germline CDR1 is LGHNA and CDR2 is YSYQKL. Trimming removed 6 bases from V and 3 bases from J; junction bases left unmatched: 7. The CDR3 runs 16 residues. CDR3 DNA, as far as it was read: TGTGCCAGCAGTCCCGACTGGGGGGGCAGGGCAGAAACGCTGTAT. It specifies CASSPDWGGRAETLY. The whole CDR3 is CASSPDWGGRAETLYF.

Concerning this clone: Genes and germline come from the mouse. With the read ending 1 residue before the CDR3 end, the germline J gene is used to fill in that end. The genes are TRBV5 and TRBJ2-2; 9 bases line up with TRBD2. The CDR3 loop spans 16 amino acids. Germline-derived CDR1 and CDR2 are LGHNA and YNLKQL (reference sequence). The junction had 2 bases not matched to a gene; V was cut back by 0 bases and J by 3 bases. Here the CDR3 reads CASSQESGGDTGQLYF. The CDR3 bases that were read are TGTGCCAGCAGCCAAGAGTCTGGGGGGGACACCGGGCAGCTCTAC.

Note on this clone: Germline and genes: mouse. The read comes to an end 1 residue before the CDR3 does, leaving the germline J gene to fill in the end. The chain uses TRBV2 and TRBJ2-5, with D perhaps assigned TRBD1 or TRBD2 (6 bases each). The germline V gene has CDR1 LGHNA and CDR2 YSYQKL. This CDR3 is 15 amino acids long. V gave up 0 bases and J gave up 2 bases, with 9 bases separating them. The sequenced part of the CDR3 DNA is TGTGCCAGCAGCCAAGATTTGGGGGCCCAAGACACCCAGTAC. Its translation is CASSQDLGAQDTQY. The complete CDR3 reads CASSQDLGAQDTQYF.

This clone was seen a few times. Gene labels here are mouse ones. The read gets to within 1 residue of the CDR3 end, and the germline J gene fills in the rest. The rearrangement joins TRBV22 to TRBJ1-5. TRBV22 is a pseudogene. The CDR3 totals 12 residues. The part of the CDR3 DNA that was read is TGTGCCAGCAGTTGTAGCAATCAGGCTCCGCTT. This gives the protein CASSCSNQAPL. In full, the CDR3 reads CASSCSNQAPLF.

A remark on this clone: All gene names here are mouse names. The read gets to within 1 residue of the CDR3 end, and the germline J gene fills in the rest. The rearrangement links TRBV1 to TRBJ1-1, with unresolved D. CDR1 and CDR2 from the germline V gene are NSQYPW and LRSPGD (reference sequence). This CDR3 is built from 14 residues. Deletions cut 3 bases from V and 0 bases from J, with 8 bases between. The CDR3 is CTCSAENANTEVFF. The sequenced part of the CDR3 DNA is TGCACCTGCAGTGCGGAAAATGCAAACACAGAAGTCTTC.